Given below is one TCR beta chain in context. The antigen is undetermined. The data belong to a study of OX40 agonist ivuxolimab in advanced cancers. About the research overall: Ivuxolimab doses were 0.01, 0.1, 0.3, 1.5, 3 or 10 mg/kg every 2 weeks. General observations from the study: Certain nonresponders likewise exhibited a low normalized T-cell clonal expansion.

The CDR3 totals 12 residues. The germline V and J ends were trimmed by 8 bases and 4 bases, with 10 bases remaining between them. Germline values: CDR1 SNHLY, CDR2 FYNNEI. Produced via immunoSEQ multiplex PCR; TCRdb's table is partial and in-frame only. The data contain about 54,000 clones, 84% of them singletons. Source: CD4+ or CD8+ T cells sorted from blood, taken in a trial of the OX40 agonist ivuxolimab. This chain connects TRBV2 to TRBJ2-3, with D possibly being TRBD1 or TRBD2 (6 bases each). This TCR derives from an adult with an advanced solid tumor such as melanoma, head and neck, liver or kidney cancer. The CDR3 protein is CASGGLADTQYF. Written as DNA, the CDR3 is TGTGCCAGCGGGGGGCTCGCAGATACGCAGTATTTT.